One and the same sample provided the 24 T cell receptor beta chains below, sequenced in a study of technical replicates of blood from several donors. Profiling relied on immunoSEQ multiplex PCR, and the TCRdb table lists in-frame clones only, not all of them. The sample has tens of thousands of clones, around 94% seen once. Material: T cells isolated from PBMCs. The source of these receptors is a human donor in good health.

The chain couples TRBV18 to TRBJ2-5; TRBD2 matches 8 bases. CDR1 and CDR2 (germline): KGHSH, LQKENI. V was pared by 4 bases and J by 5 bases, with 6 bases of the junction left unmatched. This CDR3 contains 14 residues. The CDR3 sequence: CASSQREIGETQYF. The CDR3 DNA follows: TGTGCCAGCTCACAGCGGGAGATCGGTGAGACCCAGTACTTC.

This clone was detected only a few times. The chain employs TRBV6-4 and TRBJ1-1; weak D call: TRBD1 (5 bases). From germline, CDR1 is MRHNA and CDR2 SNTAGT. The ends were cut back, 3 bases at V and 5 bases at J, with 13 bases in the middle. The CDR3 length is 14 residues. CDR3 residues: CASSERVGGTEAFF. CDR3 DNA sequence: TGTGCCAGCAGTGAGAGGGTCGGGGGGACTGAAGCTTTCTTT.

This rearrangement joins TRBV6-1 to TRBJ2-7, with 8 bases matching TRBD1. Germline CDR1 and CDR2: MNHNS and SASEGT. V was clipped by 3 bases and J by 3 bases; unmatched bases: 4. The CDR3 sequence is 14 residues long. The CDR3 DNA follows: TGTGCCAGCAGTGACCGGACAGGGATCTACGAGCAGTACTTC. The encoded protein is CASSDRTGIYEQYF.

The rearrangement joins TRBV11-2 to TRBJ2-6; tentative D call: TRBD1 (6 bases). CDR3 length: 16 residues. Trimming shortened V by 5 bases and J by 0 bases, and 11 bases separated the two germline ends. Germline V gene lookup returns CDR1 SGHAT and CDR2 FQNNGV. CDR3 sequence reads: CASSRTAGSGANVLTF. CDR3 in DNA: TGTGCCAGCAGCCGGACAGCCGGCTCTGGGGCCAACGTCCTGACTTTC.

This clone has just one count. DNA for the CDR3: TGTGCCAGCAGTTTATGGGGGGGCACTGAAGCTTTCTTT. As protein: CASSLWGGTEAFF. This rearrangement joins TRBV28 to TRBJ1-1; D is perhaps TRBD1 (5 bases). Germline V gene sequence: CDR1 MDHEN, CDR2 SYDVKM. This CDR3 is built from 13 residues. With 0 bases removed from V and 4 bases from J, the gap between germline ends came to 6 bases. Full variable domain (remainder filled in from reference TRBV28 and TRBJ1-1): DVKVTQSSRYLVKRTGEKVFLECVQDMDHENMFWYRQDPGLGLRLIYFSYDVKMKEKGDIPEGYSVSREKKERFSLILESASTNQTSMYLCASSLWGGTEAFFGQGTRLTVV.

The J gene is TRBJ2-3, the V gene TRBV5-1; TRBD1 aligns across 7 bases. Germline CDR1 reads SGHRS; CDR2 reads YFSETQ. This CDR3 is 13 amino acids long. V lost 5 bases to trimming and J lost 0 bases; unmatched junction nucleotides: 0. CDR3 protein: CASRQGSTDTQYF. The CDR3 DNA sequence: TGCGCCAGCAGACAGGGGAGCACAGATACGCAGTATTTT.

The chain couples TRBV6-4 to TRBJ1-2; 9 bases line up with TRBD1. Trimming cost V 10 bases and J 1 base; bases outside gene matches: 10. The length of the CDR3 is 15 residues. Germline V gene data show CDR1 as MRHNA and CDR2 as SNTAGT. The CDR3 region has the DNA TGTGCCACCGGGACAGGGCTATTAGGTAACTATGGCTACACCTTC. It encodes CATGTGLLGNYGYTF.

This clone has only one observation. The rearrangement joins TRBV6-1 to TRBJ2-7; D might be TRBD2 (6 bases). The V gene's germline CDR1 is MNHNS and CDR2 SASEGT. V gave up 2 bases and J gave up 7 bases, with 15 bases separating them. The CDR3 contains 14 residues. CDR3 amino acids: CASSELSKAGEQYF. In DNA, the CDR3 is TGTGCCAGCAGTGAATTGTCCAAGGCGGGGGAGCAGTACTTC.

The chain is built from TRBV28 and TRBJ1-2, with D perhaps TRBD1 (5 bases). Between the trimmed V and J ends, which lost 7 bases and 12 bases, there was a span of 21 bases. CDR3 length: 13 amino acids. Germline V CDR1 and CDR2: MDHEN, SYDVKM. The CDR3 region is CASNPALTGLDTF. DNA of the CDR3: TGTGCCAGCAACCCCGCCTTAACAGGCCTCGACACCTTC.

The chain joins TRBV5-4 to TRBJ1-2; tentative D call: TRBD1 (6 bases). With 4 bases removed from V and 6 bases from J, the gap between germline ends came to 10 bases. This CDR3 has 12 amino acids. Germline V CDR1 and CDR2: SGHNT, YYREEE (reference sequence). This CDR3 reads CASSLQGDGYTF. DNA for the CDR3: TGTGCCAGCAGCCTACAGGGTGATGGCTACACCTTC.

This chain joins TRBV7-5 and TRBJ2-5; whether TRBD2, the table's D call, matches the DNA was not checked. TRBV7-5 is classified as a pseudogene. The CDR3 is 17 residues long. The CDR3 loop is CVRSSLPGLAGKETQYF. The CDR3 DNA reads TGTGTCAGAAGCTCCCTGCCGGGACTAGCGGGGAAAGAGACCCAGTACTTC.

J is TRBJ2-7 and V is TRBV28, with 10 positions matching TRBD2. This CDR3 comprises 15 residues. The V and J ends lost 3 bases and 3 bases, in that order; junction bases with no gene match: 5. CDR1 and CDR2 from the germline V gene are MDHEN and SYDVKM. The CDR3 sequence: CASSLSLAGNYEQYF. DNA of the CDR3: TGTGCCAGCAGTTTGTCACTAGCGGGAAACTACGAGCAGTACTTC.

The rearrangement uses TRBV6-5 and TRBJ2-7, with D uncertain. V was cut by 2 bases and J by 8 bases, with 16 bases left in between. CDR1 is MNHEY and CDR2 is SVGAGI in the germline V gene. There are 14 residues in the CDR3. The CDR3 loop reads CASSYKAPRAQQYF. The DNA for the CDR3 is TGTGCCAGCAGTTACAAAGCCCCGAGAGCCCAGCAGTACTTC.

V usage is TRBV30 and J usage is TRBJ1-2, with D uncertain. V was cut by 3 bases and J by 10 bases, with 15 bases left in between. The CDR3 loop spans 12 amino acids. CDR1 GTSNPN and CDR2 SVGIG come from the germline V gene (reference sequence). The CDR3 protein is CAWSNSLRYYTF. For the CDR3, the DNA is TGTGCCTGGAGCAATTCCCTCCGCTACTACACCTTC.

J is TRBJ2-7 and V is TRBV5-6; 9 nucleotides agree with TRBD1. Germline CDR1 and CDR2: SGHDT and YYEEEE. V shed 0 bases and J 3 bases; nucleotides not matched to a gene: 1. This CDR3 comprises 14 residues. The CDR3 nucleotides are TGTGCCAGCAGCTTGGACAGGGGGCTCTACGAGCAGTACTTC. Translation gives CASSLDRGLYEQYF.

V gene TRBV27 combines with J gene TRBJ1-2; D remains unclear. CDR3 length equals 14 residues. V lost 8 bases and J lost 4, with 17 bases in between. CDR1 and CDR2 from the germline V gene are MNHEY and SMNVEV (reference sequence). Here the CDR3 DNA reads TGTGCCAGCGGTATCACATTCGGAGTCTATGGCTACACCTTC. Protein product: CASGITFGVYGYTF.

This chain connects TRBV19 to TRBJ2-1; possible D gene TRBD1, 5 bases. CDR1 is LNHDA, CDR2 SQIVND, per germline (reference sequence). The length of the CDR3 is 13 residues. V was shortened by 5 bases and J by 5 bases, with 10 bases between the two germline ends. The CDR3 DNA reads TGTGCCAGTAGTTCAGGGAACCACAATGAGCAGTTCTTC. It codes for CASSSGNHNEQFF.

V usage is TRBV10-3 and J usage is TRBJ2-2; TRBD1 matches 8 bases. The junction had 7 bases not matched to a gene; V was cut back by 0 bases and J by 4 bases. The germline gives CDR1 ENHRY, CDR2 SYGVKD. The CDR3 contains 17 residues. CDR3 DNA: TGTGCCATCAGTGAGTCCCTAACAGGGGGGACCACCGGGGAGCTGTTTTTT. Protein sequence: CAISESLTGGTTGELFF.

V usage is TRBV6-1 and J usage is TRBJ1-5; TRBD1 agrees at 9 bases. The CDR3 sequence is 14 residues long. With 4 bases clipped from V and 2 bases from J, the junction kept 0 bases outside the gene matches. CDR1 is MNHNS, CDR2 SASEGT, per germline. The CDR3 sequence is CASSGTGGNQPQHF. CDR3 bases: TGTGCCAGCAGTGGGACAGGGGGCAATCAGCCCCAGCATTTT.

The chain carries TRBV9 and TRBJ2-3; tentatively, D is TRBD1 (5 bases). Per germline, CDR1 SGDLS and CDR2 YYNGEE. This CDR3 has 14 amino acids. Deletions cut 2 bases from V and 0 bases from J, with 7 bases between. CDR3 nucleotide sequence: TGTGCCAGCAGCGTGACAGCAAGCACAGATACGCAGTATTTT. Translating gives CASSVTASTDTQYF.

The genes are TRBV6-6 and TRBJ1-1; 7 bases agree with TRBD1. Germline values: CDR1 MNHNY, CDR2 SVGAGI (reference sequence). J gave up 1 base and V 4 bases, and 3 bases lay outside the gene matches. The CDR3 is made up of 14 amino acids. The CDR3 reads CASSLGQTNTEAFF. The CDR3 DNA reads as TGTGCCAGCAGTTTGGGACAGACGAACACTGAAGCTTTCTTT.

This clone has just one count. This chain links TRBV7-6 with TRBJ2-3, with a weak D call TRBD1 (5 bases). The V and J ends lost 2 bases and 0 bases respectively, with 12 bases between them. The CDR3 has 16 amino acids. CDR1 is SGHVS, CDR2 FNYEAQ, per germline. CDR3 amino acids: CASSLNVDISTDTQYF. CDR3 DNA: TGTGCCAGCAGCTTAAACGTGGACATTAGCACAGATACGCAGTATTTT.

This chain connects TRBV27 to TRBJ1-1; 12 bases map to TRBD1. V shed 6 bases and J 4 bases; nucleotides not matched to a gene: 3. The CDR3 has 14 amino acids. CDR1 is MNHEY, CDR2 SMNVEV, per germline (reference sequence). DNA for the CDR3: TGTGCCAGCAGGCGGGACAGGGGGCCCACTGAAGCTTTCTTT. This translates into CASRRDRGPTEAFF.

The chain carries TRBV4-1 and TRBJ2-2, with 12 bases that match TRBD1. V lost 1 base and J lost 6; bases outside the gene matches: 6. CDR3 length: 17 residues. Germline V gives CDR1 MGHRA, CDR2 YSYEKL. CDR3 region: CASSQVAGQGASGELFF. In DNA form, the CDR3 reads TGCGCCAGCAGCCAAGTTGCGGGACAGGGGGCGTCCGGGGAGCTGTTTTTT.